This passage covers 9 T cell receptor beta chains from one sample sequenced in a study of OX40 agonist ivuxolimab in advanced cancers. Measured with immunoSEQ multiplex PCR; TCRdb has only the in-frame clones, and not every one. The sample records roughly 86,000 clones, more than 80% being singletons. The starting material was CD4+ or CD8+ T cells sorted from blood, obtained in a trial of the OX40 agonist ivuxolimab. The origin of the receptors is an adult with an advanced solid tumor such as melanoma, head and neck, liver or kidney cancer.

The chain combines TRBV19 with TRBJ1-5, with a possible D match to TRBD1 (5 bases). The germline V gene has CDR1 LNHDA and CDR2 SQIVND (reference sequence). This CDR3 is built from 13 residues. Trimming removed 3 bases at V and 7 bases at J, with 10 bases between. The chain's CDR3 is CASSIRDYQPQHF. As DNA, the CDR3 is TGTGCCAGTAGTATCCGGGACTACCAGCCCCAGCATTTT.

This sequence joins TRBV10-3 and TRBJ2-2, with unresolved D. Germline CDR1 ENHRY, CDR2 SYGVKD. CDR3 length: 16 amino acids. Trimming shortened V by 3 bases and J by 6 bases, and 17 bases separated the two germline ends. The CDR3 nucleotides read TGTGCCATCAGTGATCCGGCCGGAGAATGGTCCGGGGAGCTGTTTTTT. It translates to CAISDPAGEWSGELFF.

A word on this clone: Other DNA sequences from this sample encode an identical CDR3 as well. The rearrangement joins TRBV18 to TRBJ1-2; maybe TRBD1 (6 bases). The V end was cut by 6 bases, the J end by 6 bases, with 14 bases between. Looked up from germline, CDR1 is KGHSH and CDR2 is LQKENI. The CDR3 spans 13 residues. CDR3 nucleotide sequence: TGTGCCAGCTCCCTGACAGGTCCGGATGGCTACACCTTC. Translating gives CASSLTGPDGYTF. The full variable domain, completed using reference TRBV18 and TRBJ1-2, is NAGVMQNPRHLVRRRGQEARLRCSPMKGHSHVYWYRQLPEEGLKFMVYLQKENIIDESGMPKERFSAEFPKEGPSILRIQQVVRGDSAAYFCASSLTGPDGYTFGSGTRLTVV.

The chain recombines TRBV9 with TRBJ1-2; D is unresolved. This CDR3 has 14 residues. CDR1 and CDR2 (germline): SGDLS, YYNGEE. Trimming cost V 1 base and J 7 bases, with 14 bases left between them. In DNA form, the CDR3 reads TGTGCCAGCAGCGTACAGAGGGCTAACCCTGGCTACACCTTC. Amino acid sequence: CASSVQRANPGYTF. The whole variable domain, filled in from reference TRBV9 and TRBJ1-2, reads DSGVTQTPKHLITATGQRVTLRCSPRSGDLSVYWYQQSLDQGLQFLIQYYNGEERAKGNILERFSAQQFPDLHSELNLSSLELGDSALYFCASSVQRANPGYTFGSGTRLTVV.

The chain recombines TRBV30 with TRBJ1-2; weak D call: TRBD1 (5 bases). The CDR3 is 13 residues long. The V gene's germline CDR1 is GTSNPN and CDR2 SVGIG (reference sequence). Trimming removed 0 bases at V and 4 bases at J, with 9 bases between. Here the CDR3 reads CAWSVRGGYGYTF. CDR3 coding DNA: TGTGCCTGGAGTGTAAGGGGCGGCTATGGCTACACCTTC.

The genes are TRBV4-2 and TRBJ2-1; a weak D match, TRBD2 (6 bases). This CDR3 region has 19 residues. V lost 3 bases, J lost 2 bases, and 23 bases lay in between. The germline V gene has CDR1 LGHNA and CDR2 YNFKEQ. CDR3 sequence: CASSHLTGEAAGTYNEQFF. The CDR3 DNA reads TGTGCCAGCAGCCACCTCACCGGGGAGGCTGCGGGGACCTACAATGAGCAGTTCTTC.

The gene calls are TRBV18 and TRBJ2-6; 12 nucleotides match TRBD2. The germline CDR1 and CDR2 sequences are KGHSH and LQKENI. The CDR3 loop spans 20 amino acids. With 3 bases clipped from V and 0 bases from J, the junction kept 9 bases outside the gene matches. CDR3 in DNA: TGTGCCAGCTCACCCCTCCGACTAGCGGGAGTCTTCTCTGGGGCCAACGTCCTGACTTTC. Translating it yields CASSPLRLAGVFSGANVLTF.

V usage is TRBV4-2 and J usage is TRBJ1-1; no clear D. Germline-derived CDR1 and CDR2 are LGHNA and YNFKEQ. Trimming shortened V by 1 base and J by 1 base, and 1 base separated the two germline ends. The CDR3 is 12 amino acids. CDR3 residues: CASSQANTEAFF. In DNA form, the CDR3 reads TGTGCCAGCAGCCAAGCGAACACTGAAGCTTTCTTT.

The chain is built from TRBV11-3 and TRBJ2-7; D may be TRBD2 (5 bases). Germline CDR1 reads SGHNT; CDR2 reads YENEEA. The length of the CDR3 is 14 residues. Deletions cut 5 bases from V and 0 bases from J, with 11 bases between. As DNA, the CDR3 is TGTGCCAGCAGCCCTCGACGGGACTCCTACGAGCAGTACTTC. Protein sequence: CASSPRRDSYEQYF.